This paragraph reports one T cell receptor beta chain. The antigen is not known. The data are from a study of a mutant IDH1 vaccine in newly diagnosed glioma. Study-level information: Following radiotherapy alone, or alongside temozolomide cycles, vaccination was started after an interval of 4-6 weeks. Most patients had radiochemotherapy with temozolomide before enrollment; others had one alone.

Germline CDR1 SEHNR, CDR2 FQNEAQ (reference sequence). The CDR3 is made up of 15 amino acids. J was trimmed by 0 bases and V by 6 bases; bases with no gene match: 5. As to time point: week 35, safety follow-up. Each vaccine dose was 300 ug of mutant IDH1 20-mer peptide, with topical imiquimod. Measured with immunoSEQ multiplex PCR; TCRdb has only the in-frame clones, and not every one. This sample has about 68,000 clones, with more than 70% found just once. Study-level findings and limits: Pseudoprogression apparently tracked independently of changes in top peripheral T cell clonotypes.

The rearrangement joins TRBV7-9 to TRBJ1-5, with 7 nucleotides matching TRBD1. This TCR came from a man younger than 35 with glioma. The source material was PBMCs, sampled from a glioma patient whose treatment included an IDH1 peptide vaccine. The CDR3 sequence is CASSLTGDSNQPQHF. The CDR3 DNA reads TGTGCCAGCAGTTTAACAGGGGATAGCAATCAGCCCCAGCATTTT. Drawing the rest from reference TRBV7-9 and TRBJ1-5, the complete variable domain is DTGVSQNPRHKITKRGQNVTFRCDPISEHNRLYWYRQTLGQGPEFLTYFQNEAQLEKSRLLSDRFSAERPKGSFSTLEIQRTEQGDSAMYLCASSLTGDSNQPQHFGDGTRLSIL.